Listed below are T cell receptor beta chains from one sample, sequenced in a study of lung T cells in sarcoidosis with Löfgren's syndrome. TCRdb called the reads again in MiXCR, with one record for every CDR3 protein. Of approximately 500 distinct CDR3 sequences in the sample, around 36% were seen once. The sequencing input was CD4+ T cells from PBMCs. Every receptor here comes from a human donor with sarcoidosis (Löfgren's syndrome or another form), or a control subject (not recorded which). The CDR3 runs from the conserved cysteine through the conserved F or W. Fields, in order: J gene, clone size, V gene, D gene, CDR3 protein, CDR3 DNA. D genes are given only for firm matches. Rows give clone size only sometimes, using once, few, many, or a class for an expanded clone.

TRBJ2-7	large	TRBV5-1	.	CASSIDHLSGYEQYF	TGCGCCAGCAGTATAGACCACCTATCCGGGTACGAGCAGTACTTC
TRBJ2-1	large	TRBV10-2	.	CASTQGSSYNEQFF	TGCGCCAGCACCCAGGGGAGCTCCTACAATGAGCAGTTCTTC
TRBJ1-1	large	TRBV5-1	.	CASSWGGVNTEAFF	TGCGCCAGCAGCTGGGGTGGGGTGAACACTGAAGCTTTCTTT
TRBJ2-3	medium-sized	TRBV7-8	TRBD2	CASSPWTSGGARDTQYF	TGTGCCAGCAGCCCCTGGACTAGCGGGGGGGCCAGAGATACGCAGTATTTT
TRBJ2-7	medium-sized	TRBV7-2	.	CASSLILAASYEQYF	TGTGCCAGCAGCTTAATCTTAGCGGCCTCCTACGAGCAGTACTTC
TRBJ1-1	.	TRBV7-2	TRBD1	CASSTSKGTGNTEAFF	TGTGCCAGCAGCACAAGCAAAGGGACAGGTAACACTGAAGCTTTCTTT
TRBJ2-1	once	TRBV13	TRBD2	CVSSQAGEQFF	TGTGTTAGCAGCCAAGCGGGAGAGCAGTTCTTC
TRBJ2-1	large	TRBV20-1	TRBD2	CSARTSGGFNEQFF	TGCAGTGCCCGGACTAGCGGGGGGTTCAATGAGCAGTTCTTC
TRBJ2-1	medium-sized	TRBV30	TRBD1	CAWMLPGGVYNEQFF	TGTGCCTGGATGCTCCCAGGGGGAGTCTACAATGAGCAGTTCTTC
TRBJ2-1	medium-sized	TRBV5-1	TRBD2	CASSLGTSLYNEQFF	TGCGCCAGCAGCTTGGGGACTAGCCTCTACAATGAGCAGTTCTTC
TRBJ2-5	.	TRBV9	TRBD1	CAISVRWDRKETQYF	TGTGCCATCAGCGTAAGATGGGACAGAAAAGAGACCCAGTACTTC
TRBJ2-3	.	TRBV14	.	CASSQPRGGGPGTDTQYF	TGTGCCAGCAGCCAACCCAGGGGGGGGGGGCCGGGCACAGATACGCAGTATTTT
TRBJ1-1	hyperexpanded	TRBV6-1	.	CASSPPVRRGLNTEAFF	TGTGCCAGCAGCCCCCCCGTCCGGAGAGGGTTGAACACTGAAGCTTTCTTT
TRBJ2-3	.	TRBV7-2	.	CASSLQQGTDTQYF	TGTGCCAGCAGCTTACAACAGGGCACAGATACGCAGTATTTT
TRBJ2-1	.	TRBV12-3/TRBV12-4	.	CAISFVSYNEQFF	TGCGCCATCAGTTTCGTCTCCTACAATGAGCAGTTCTTC
TRBJ2-1	large	TRBV2	TRBD1	CASIPDRNYNEQFF	TGTGCCAGCATTCCGGACAGGAACTACAATGAGCAGTTCTTC
TRBJ2-3	large	TRBV7-2	TRBD2	CASSLSAGGTGTDTQYF	TGTGCCAGCAGCTTGTCAGCGGGAGGGACGGGCACAGATACGCAGTATTTT
TRBJ2-1	large	TRBV20-1	.	CSARHSGDNEQFF	TGCAGTGCTAGGCATTCTGGGGACAATGAGCAGTTCTTC
TRBJ1-6	once	TRBV7-2	.	CSSSLRDRDNSPPHF	TGTTCCAGCAGCCTGAGGGATAGGGATAATTCACCCCCCCACTTT
TRBJ2-1	medium-sized	TRBV20-1	.	CSARGQQWAHNEQFF	TGCAGTGCTAGAGGGCAACAGTGGGCACACAATGAGCAGTTCTTC
TRBJ2-1	.	TRBV19	TRBD2	CASSFGTSGGFNEQFF	TGCGCCAGTAGTTTCGGGACTAGCGGGGGGTTCAATGAGCAGTTCTTC
TRBJ1-3	large	TRBV12-3/TRBV12-4	TRBD1	CASSFPTGSGNTIYF	TGTGCCAGCAGTTTTCCGACAGGGTCTGGAAACACCATATATTTT
TRBJ1-1	large	TRBV20-1	.	CSASPGVFEAFF	TGCAGTGCTTCGCCAGGGGTTTTTGAAGCTTTCTTT
TRBJ2-1	.	TRBV11-2	.	CASSLGGGGASKQSF	TGTGCCAGCAGCTTAGGGGGGGGCGGAGCTAGTAAGCAGTCCTTC
TRBJ1-1	.	TRBV6-5	TRBD1	CASSYRTGVTEAFF	TGTGCCAGCAGTTATCGGACAGGGGTGACTGAAGCTTTCTTT
TRBJ2-7	once	TRBV11-2	.	CASSSGPASHEQYF	TGTGCCAGCAGCTCGGGACCAGCGAGTCACGAGCAGTACTTC
TRBJ1-2	large	TRBV29-1	TRBD1	CSVDQYRGNYGYTF	TGCAGCGTTGACCAGTACAGGGGGAATTATGGCTACACCTTC
TRBJ1-2	.	TRBV19	.	CASIRRGGLAHGYTF	TGTGCCAGTATCCGAAGGGGGGGCCTTGCTCATGGCTACACTTTC
TRBJ1-2	large	TRBV2	.	CASSEAWGTHGYTF	TGTGCCAGCAGTGAAGCTTGGGGGACCCATGGCTACACCTTC
TRBJ1-2	large	TRBV10-3	.	CAISDSDWGYTF	TGTGCCATCAGTGATTCTGACTGGGGCTACACCTTC
TRBJ1-2	.	TRBV28	.	CASLGQRYGYTF	TGTGCCAGCTTAGGACAGCGCTATGGCTACACCTTC
TRBJ2-3	.	TRBV7-2	.	CASLEAVSTDTQYF	TGTGCCAGCTTAGAGGCAGTTAGCACAGATACGCAGTATTTT
TRBJ2-7	.	TRBV7-9	.	CASSSRQGGSYEQYF	TGTGCCAGCAGCTCCCGTCAGGGGGGGAGCTACGAGCAGTACTTC
TRBJ2-1	once	TRBV4-1	.	CASSQDIIVSYNEQFF	TGCGCCAGCAGCCAAGATATCATAGTGAGCTACAATGAGCAGTTCTTC
TRBJ1-5	large	TRBV20-1	.	CSARSTENQPQHF	TGCAGTGCTAGAAGCACAGAGAATCAGCCCCAGCATTTT
TRBJ2-1	large	TRBV20-1	TRBD2	CSARLAGVNNEQFF	TGCAGTGCTAGACTAGCGGGAGTGAACAATGAGCAGTTCTTC
TRBJ2-7	.	TRBV7-9	.	CASANHEQYF	TGTGCCAGCGCGAACCACGAGCAATACTTC
TRBJ1-1	.	TRBV6-1	TRBD1	CASSLTGVIGAFF	TGTGCCAGCAGTCTGACAGGGGTGATTGGAGCTTTCTTT
TRBJ1-1	.	TRBV6-9	.	CASSYLPGRSTEAFF	TGTGCCAGCAGTTATTTGCCGGGCCGCAGCACTGAAGCTTTCTTT
TRBJ2-1	large	TRBV19	TRBD2	CASSFGTSGGNEQFF	TGTGCCAGTAGTTTCGGGACTAGCGGGGGAAATGAGCAGTTCTTC
TRBJ1-1	once	TRBV6-6	.	CASGGRSEAFF	TGTGCCAGCGGAGGAAGGTCTGAAGCTTTCTTT
TRBJ2-3	large	TRBV7-9	.	CASSLDPGMADTQYF	TGTGCCAGCAGCTTAGATCCAGGGATGGCAGATACGCAGTATTTT